The 24 T cell receptor beta chains below were found in one sample sequenced in a study of blood T cell repertoires in COVID-19. Method: immunoSEQ multiplex PCR; TCRdb's copy keeps in-frame clones and lacks some. Of under 80,000 clones in the sample, roughly nine tenths were seen once. Material: peripheral blood. Receptor source: a man aged 50-59 years with active COVID-19.

The chain recombines TRBV7-3 with TRBJ1-2; 8 nucleotides match TRBD1. From germline, CDR1 is SGHTA and CDR2 FQGTGA. The V and J ends lost 5 bases and 6 bases, in that order; junction bases with no gene match: 8. The CDR3 contains 14 residues. The CDR3: CASSPGTGRDGYTF. As DNA, the CDR3 is TGTGCCAGCAGCCCTGGGACAGGCAGGGATGGCTACACCTTC.

This chain links TRBV11-2 with TRBJ2-3, with 10 bases lining up with TRBD1. The CDR3 loop spans 16 amino acids. The germline gives CDR1 SGHAT, CDR2 FQNNGV. After removal of 7 bases from V and 2 bases from J, the junction contained 9 bases not matched to a gene. The CDR3 coding sequence is TGTGCCAGCACCAAGGACAGGGGGGGAATCACAGATACGCAGTATTTT. This gives the protein CASTKDRGGITDTQYF.

The chain employs TRBV5-1 and TRBJ2-1, with 7 bases identical to TRBD1. This CDR3 has 14 amino acids. Unmatched junction bases numbered 10, after V lost 5 bases and J lost 8 bases. Germline V CDR1 and CDR2: SGHRS, YFSETQ. This chain's CDR3 is CASSLQGNKDEQFF. CDR3 DNA: TGCGCCAGCAGTTTACAGGGGAATAAAGATGAGCAGTTCTTC. The whole variable domain, filled in from reference TRBV5-1 and TRBJ2-1, reads KAGVTQTPRYLIKTRGQQVTLSCSPISGHRSVSWYQQTPGQGLQFLFEYFSETQRNKGNFPGRFSGRQFSNSRSEMNVSTLELGDSALYLCASSLQGNKDEQFFGPGTRLTVL.

V usage is TRBV29-1 and J usage is TRBJ2-1; a possible D gene is TRBD2 (6 bases). The germline V gene encodes CDR1 SQVTM and CDR2 ANQGSEA. This CDR3 has 11 amino acids. CDR3 bases: TGCGGGGGAGGAGACTACAATGAGCAGTTCTTC. Its translation: CGGGDYNEQFF.

The chain is built from TRBV28 and TRBJ2-2, with 11 positions matching TRBD2. The length of the CDR3 is 14 residues. CDR1 is MDHEN, CDR2 SYDVKM, per germline. The V gene end was trimmed by 8 bases and the J gene end by 5 bases; junction bases not matched to a gene: 4. In nucleotides, the CDR3 is TGTGCCAGCGGTCTAGCGGGGGGAACCGGGGAGCTGTTTTTT. Its protein is CASGLAGGTGELFF. Full variable domain (outside the CDR3, taken from reference TRBV28 and TRBJ2-2): DVKVTQSSRYLVKRTGEKVFLECVQDMDHENMFWYRQDPGLGLRLIYFSYDVKMKEKGDIPEGYSVSREKKERFSLILESASTNQTSMYLCASGLAGGTGELFFGEGSRLTVL.

The CDR3 is CASSGLAGDLYTGELFF. CDR3 sequence (DNA): TGTGCCAGCAGCGGACTAGCGGGAGATCTCTACACCGGGGAGCTGTTTTTT. The chain uses TRBV9 and TRBJ2-2, with TRBD2 matching over 12 bases. This CDR3 region has 17 residues. Losses at the gene ends were 3 bases for V and 3 bases for J; bases not matched to a gene: 6. CDR1 and CDR2 from the germline V gene are SGDLS and YYNGEE. The whole variable domain, filled in from reference TRBV9 and TRBJ2-2, reads DSGVTQTPKHLITATGQRVTLRCSPRSGDLSVYWYQQSLDQGLQFLIQYYNGEERAKGNILERFSAQQFPDLHSELNLSSLELGDSALYFCASSGLAGDLYTGELFFGEGSRLTVL.

In DNA form, the CDR3 reads TGTGCCAGCAGCGGCCACAGGGGAGAACTTATCATGAACACTGAAGCTTTCTTT. It yields the protein CASSGHRGELIMNTEAFF. The gene calls are TRBV9 and TRBJ1-1; 7 nucleotides match TRBD1. Looked up from germline, CDR1 is SGDLS and CDR2 is YYNGEE. CDR3 length: 18 amino acids. V was pared by 3 bases and J by 0 bases, with 14 bases of the junction left unmatched.

This rearrangement joins TRBV7-2 to TRBJ2-1, with a tentative D call TRBD1 (5 bases). Deletions cut 3 bases from V and 3 bases from J, with 12 bases between. Germline V gene lookup returns CDR1 SGHTA and CDR2 FQGNSA. The CDR3 sequence is 15 residues long. CDR3 region: CASSLQGGNYNEQFF. DNA for the CDR3: TGTGCCAGCAGCTTGCAGGGCGGAAACTACAATGAGCAGTTCTTC.

V and J are TRBV7-9 and TRBJ1-6; D remains unclear. The CDR3 loop spans 15 amino acids. CDR1 SEHNR and CDR2 FQNEAQ come from the germline V gene (reference sequence). The V gene lost 7 bases and the J gene lost 0 bases, with 10 bases spanning the gap. The CDR3: CASKGGSSYNSPLHF. CDR3 DNA: TGTGCCAGCAAAGGAGGGAGCTCCTATAATTCACCCCTCCACTTT.

The rearrangement joins TRBV7-2 to TRBJ1-1; maybe TRBD1 (5 bases). Germline assignment: CDR1 SGHTA and CDR2 FQGNSA. Trimming left V 6 bases short and J 7 bases short, with 18 bases between. The CDR3 length is 14 residues. For the CDR3, the DNA is TGTGCCAGCAGATTTACGAGTGGACACTTTGAAGCTTTCTTT. This sequence encodes CASRFTSGHFEAFF.

The chain links TRBV11-2 to TRBJ2-3; 11 bases map to TRBD2. Unmatched junction bases numbered 13, after V lost 11 bases and J lost 0 bases. There are 17 residues in the CDR3. Germline V gene lookup returns CDR1 SGHAT and CDR2 FQNNGV. DNA for the CDR3: TGTGCCTCGGAGAGGGGGACTAGCGGAGCCAGCACAGATACGCAGTATTTT. It codes for CASERGTSGASTDTQYF. Looking up the rest from reference TRBV11-2 and TRBJ2-3 gives the full variable domain: EAGVAQSPRYKIIEKRQSVAFWCNPISGHATLYWYQQILGQGPKLLIQFQNNGVVDDSQLPKDRFSAERLKGVDSTLKIQPAKLEDSAVYLCASERGTSGASTDTQYFGPGTRLTVL.

This chain uses TRBV21-1 with TRBJ2-2; the D call of TRBD2 is as the table states it, not checked on the DNA. TRBV21-1 is annotated as a pseudogene. CDR3 length equals 21 residues. For the CDR3, the DNA is TGTGCCAGCAGCAAAGAGCCTAGGGGGGTAGCGGGAGGGCCTGAGACCGGGGAGCTGTTTTTT. This codes for CASSKEPRGVAGGPETGELFF.

This sequence joins TRBV2 and TRBJ1-1, with D unresolved. Germline CDR1 is SNHLY and CDR2 is FYNNEI. The CDR3 consists of 15 residues. Trimming left V 3 bases short and J 1 base short, with 12 bases between. CDR3 sequence reads: CASSEGLWKNTEAFF. The CDR3 coding sequence is TGTGCCAGCAGTGAGGGCTTGTGGAAGAACACTGAAGCTTTCTTT. Looking up the rest from reference TRBV2 and TRBJ1-1 gives the full variable domain: EPEVTQTPSHQVTQMGQEVILRCVPISNHLYFYWYRQILGQKVEFLVSFYNNEISEKSEIFDDQFSVERPDGSNFTLKIRSTKLEDSAMYFCASSEGLWKNTEAFFGQGTRLTVV.

The chain employs TRBV2 and TRBJ2-1; 7 bases align to TRBD2. The CDR3 is 14 residues long. Germline trimming cut 6 bases from V and 6 bases from J; bases unmatched to any gene: 8. Germline-derived CDR1 and CDR2 are SNHLY and FYNNEI. The CDR3 sequence is CASRKRGGLNEQFF. The CDR3 DNA sequence: TGTGCCAGCAGGAAGCGGGGAGGGCTCAATGAGCAGTTCTTC.

The V call is TRBV9, the J call TRBJ2-7; TRBD1 matches 10 bases. This CDR3 is built from 15 residues. The V and J ends lost 3 bases and 0 bases, in that order; junction bases with no gene match: 3. The germline V gene has CDR1 SGDLS and CDR2 YYNGEE. CDR3 residues: CASSAGTGVSYEQYF. Here the CDR3 DNA reads TGTGCCAGCAGCGCGGGGACAGGGGTCTCCTACGAGCAGTACTTC.

The rearrangement links TRBV5-1 to TRBJ2-7, with no clear D. This CDR3 is 14 amino acids long. V dropped 0 bases and J dropped 2 bases, with 9 bases sitting between them. Germline values: CDR1 SGHRS, CDR2 YFSETQ. CDR3 sequence (DNA): TGCGCCAGCAGCTTGGTACAGCTCCCCTACGAGCAGTACTTC. Translation gives CASSLVQLPYEQYF.

V usage is TRBV27 and J usage is TRBJ1-6; TRBD1 matches at 9 bases. The CDR3 runs 18 residues. Germline assignment: CDR1 MNHEY and CDR2 SMNVEV (reference sequence). Trimming took 10 bases from V and 7 from J; bases not matched to a gene: 20. CDR3 sequence: CATKRGQGDVVGNSPLHF. As DNA, the CDR3 is TGTGCCACCAAGAGGGGACAGGGCGACGTTGTGGGCAATTCACCCCTCCACTTT.

This rearrangement joins TRBV2 to TRBJ2-1, with D perhaps TRBD1 (5 bases). Trimming took off 6 bases at V and 1 base at J, with 13 bases between the two ends. The CDR3 is 15 amino acids. Germline V gene data show CDR1 as SNHLY and CDR2 as FYNNEI. The CDR3 region is CASRVGQTSYNEQFF. CDR3 nucleotides: TGTGCCAGCAGGGTCGGACAAACTTCCTACAATGAGCAGTTCTTC.

The chain recombines TRBV25-1 with TRBJ2-5; D is undetermined. This CDR3 comprises 12 residues. CDR1 and CDR2 (germline): MGHDK, SYGVNS. V was clipped by 2 bases and J by 2 bases, with 3 bases between them. The CDR3 is CASSELQETQYF. The CDR3 region has the DNA TGTGCCAGCAGTGAACTTCAAGAGACCCAGTACTTC.

The V gene is TRBV7-2, the J gene TRBJ2-1; 8 bases fit TRBD1. V dropped 5 bases and J dropped 5; count of bases not matched to a gene: 2. The germline V gene encodes CDR1 SGHTA and CDR2 FQGNSA. The CDR3 length is 13 residues. This CDR3 reads CASSRDRHNEQFF. The CDR3 region has the DNA TGTGCCAGCAGCCGGGACAGGCACAATGAGCAGTTCTTC.

V gene TRBV7-3 combines with J gene TRBJ2-5; 14 bases align to TRBD2. Trimming removed 4 bases from V and 4 bases from J; junction bases left unmatched: 2. The CDR3 is 15 residues long. Germline CDR1 reads SGHTA; CDR2 reads FQGTGA. CDR3: CASSSGLAGGETQYF. In DNA form, the CDR3 reads TGTGCCAGCAGCTCCGGACTAGCGGGGGGAGAGACCCAGTACTTC.

The chain employs TRBV7-8 and TRBJ2-5, with TRBD1 matching 7 bases. This CDR3 contains 13 residues. V shed 5 bases and J 4 bases; nucleotides not matched to a gene: 4. The V gene's germline CDR1 is SGHVS and CDR2 FQNEAQ. The CDR3 is CASSPDRIETQYF. As DNA, the CDR3 is TGTGCCAGCAGCCCGGACAGGATAGAGACCCAGTACTTC.

This chain links TRBV4-2 with TRBJ2-1, with 9 bases lining up with TRBD2. V was pared by 0 bases and J by 3 bases, with 3 bases of the junction left unmatched. This CDR3 comprises 16 residues. CDR1 LGHNA and CDR2 YNFKEQ come from the germline V gene. CDR3 region: CASSQEAGGIYNEQFF. In DNA form, the CDR3 reads TGTGCCAGCAGCCAAGAAGCGGGGGGCATCTACAATGAGCAGTTCTTC.

The chain couples TRBV9 to TRBJ1-4; D gene uncertain. CDR3 length: 15 amino acids. The germline gives CDR1 SGDLS, CDR2 YYNGEE. Trimming removed 4 bases from V and 0 bases from J, with 10 bases in between. The CDR3: CASSPADATNEKLFF. CDR3 in DNA: TGTGCCAGCAGCCCGGCGGATGCAACTAATGAAAAACTGTTTTTT.